This is a list of T cell receptor beta chains from one sample in a study of blood T cell repertoires in COVID-19. The method was immunoSEQ multiplex PCR; TCRdb's version includes in-frame clones alone and lacks a portion of them. The data contain about 50,000 clones, 70% to 80% of them seen just once; the ten biggest clones take up about 5.8%. Sample: PBMCs or T cells enriched from blood (not recorded which). The receptor set was obtained from a woman in her forties or fifties with acute COVID-19. CDR3s include the opening cysteine and the closing phenylalanine or tryptophan. The order of the fields is V gene, J gene, D gene, clone size, CDR3 DNA, CDR3 protein. D genes are given only for firm matches. The listing skips clone size in some rows; elsewhere it reads once, few, many or a size class.

TRBV14	TRBJ2-3	.	.	TGTGCCAGCAGCCAAGGGACGGGGACTCGCACAGATACGCAGTATTTT	CASSQGTGTRTDTQYF
TRBV6-5	TRBJ2-7	TRBD1	.	TGTGCCAGCAGTTACTCTCGACAGGGCTACGAGCAGTACTTC	CASSYSRQGYEQYF
TRBV7-6	TRBJ1-6	TRBD1	.	TGTGCCAGCAGCTCCCGACAGGGGCGGAATTCACCCCTCCACTTT	CASSSRQGRNSPLHF
TRBV11-2	TRBJ1-3	.	.	TGTGCCAGCAGCTTAGACCTCGGGAACACCATATATTTT	CASSLDLGNTIYF
TRBV10-3	TRBJ1-2	.	few	TGTGCCATCAGTGAGGATAGACAGACCTATGGCTACACCTTC	CAISEDRQTYGYTF
TRBV5-5	TRBJ1-4	.	.	TGTGCCAGCAGCTATCAGGGGTTGCGTGAAAAACTGTTTTTT	CASSYQGLREKLFF
TRBV7-2	TRBJ2-3	TRBD2	.	TGTGCCAGCAGTTTGCTCCGAGCGGGGGGGCTGGTAGATACGCAGTATTTT	CASSLLRAGGLVDTQYF
TRBV7-2	TRBJ2-1	TRBD2	few	TGTGCCAGCAGCCCTACGGGCGGGGGGGCTAGAGAGCAGTTCTTC	CASSPTGGGAREQFF
TRBV9	TRBJ1-5	.	.	TGTGCCAGCAGCCCAGACGGGGGGGCCCACCAGCCCCAGCATTTT	CASSPDGGAHQPQHF
TRBV29-1	TRBJ1-1	TRBD1	.	TGCAGCGTCGGACAGGGTCTGGCTGAAGCTTTCTTT	CSVGQGLAEAFF
TRBV6-1	TRBJ2-5	.	.	TGTGCCAGCAGTGAAGCGCGGGCTACTCAGACCCAGTACTTC	CASSEARATQTQYF
TRBV15	TRBJ1-2	.	once	TGTGCCACCAGCAGAGCAGGGGCTAGGGGCTACACCTTC	CATSRAGARGYTF
TRBV5-5	TRBJ1-1	.	.	TGTGCCAGCAGCTTGGCAGGGAAGAACACTGAAGCTTTCTTT	CASSLAGKNTEAFF
TRBV28	TRBJ1-4	TRBD1	.	TGTGCCAGCAGTTCGGGACAGGGTGGAAAACTGTTTTTT	CASSSGQGGKLFF
TRBV5-1	TRBJ1-2	.	.	TGCGCCAGCAGCCAACTACAGGGTGGGGCCCCCAGGGGCTACACCTTC	CASSQLQGGAPRGYTF
TRBV4-2	TRBJ2-5	TRBD2	.	TGTGCCAGCAGCCAAGAAGGATCAGGTATTAGCGGGGATGAGACCCAGTACTTC	CASSQEGSGISGDETQYF
TRBV4-1	TRBJ2-3	TRBD1	.	TGCGCCAGCAGCCAGGTACAGGGGACAGATACGCAGTATTTT	CASSQVQGTDTQYF
TRBV2	TRBJ2-7	.	.	TGTGCCAGCAGCCAGGGGCTGGGGGATCTTTACGAGCAGTACTTC	CASSQGLGDLYEQYF
TRBV5-1	TRBJ2-1	.	.	TGCGCCAGCAGCCCCCGTGTGGAGGTCTACAATGAGCAGTTCTTC	CASSPRVEVYNEQFF
TRBV7-8	TRBJ2-3	TRBD2	.	TGTGCCAGCAGCTTATATCAGCGGGGCCCAGATACGCAGTATTTT	CASSLYQRGPDTQYF
TRBV5-8	TRBJ1-1	TRBD1	.	TGTGCCAGCTATAGAGGACAGGGGAACACTGAAGCTTTCTTT	CASYRGQGNTEAFF
TRBV5-1	TRBJ1-1	TRBD1	.	TGCGCCAGCAGCCGGACAGGGCGGTTGGAAACTGAAGCTTTCTTT	CASSRTGRLETEAFF
TRBV6-1	TRBJ1-1	.	few	TGTGCCAGCAGTGATCGGCACGGGGGGGCGGGTGCTGAAGCTTTCTTT	CASSDRHGGAGAEAFF
TRBV30	TRBJ2-7	TRBD1	few	TGTGCCTGGAGTCCCGGGACAGCCTCCTACGAGCAGTACTTC	CAWSPGTASYEQYF
TRBV2	TRBJ1-2	.	.	TGTGCCAGCAGTGATAGGGGCGTCTATGGCTACACCTTC	CASSDRGVYGYTF
TRBV27	TRBJ1-4	TRBD1	.	TGTGCCAGCAGCCTCGGACAGGCAACTAATGAAAAACTGTTTTTT	CASSLGQATNEKLFF
TRBV7-9	TRBJ1-6	.	.	TGTGCCAGCAGCGCCATCGGGGGGCGTTCTAGTAATTCACCCCTCCACTTT	CASSAIGGRSSNSPLHF
TRBV30	TRBJ1-3	.	once	TGTGCCTGGAGTACTGCTGGAAACACCATATATTTT	CAWSTAGNTIYF
TRBV7-3	TRBJ2-1	.	.	TGTGCCAGCAGCCCAGACGGATCAGCGTACAATGAGCAGTTCTTC	CASSPDGSAYNEQFF
TRBV6-5	TRBJ1-5	.	few	TGTGCCAGCGGCTCGGCAGGGCCCTCGCATCAGCCCCAGCATTTT	CASGSAGPSHQPQHF
TRBV7-9	TRBJ1-3	.	.	TGTGCCAGCACCGAATTGTCGGGGTCTGGAAACACCATATATTTT	CASTELSGSGNTIYF
TRBV28	TRBJ1-3	.	.	TGTGCCAGCAGGTGGGGGGGATCTGGAAACACCATATATTTT	CASRWGGSGNTIYF
TRBV6-5	TRBJ1-5	.	.	TGTGCCAGCCGTCCCTCGGGGCAGCCCCAGCATTTT	CASRPSGQPQHF
TRBV5-4	TRBJ1-4	TRBD1	many	TGTGCCAGCAGCGTTGGGGGACAGGGGGTTGAAAAACTGTTTTTT	CASSVGGQGVEKLFF
TRBV4-1	TRBJ2-7	TRBD1	.	TGCGCCAGCAGCCAAGGGGGACAGGGTGTGTACGAGCAGTACTTC	CASSQGGQGVYEQYF